The 11 T cell receptor beta chains below all came from one sample that was sequenced in a study of cytomegalovirus exposure and HLA in healthy donors. The method was immunoSEQ multiplex PCR; TCRdb's version includes in-frame clones alone and lacks a portion of them. The sample lists about 150,000 clones, 75% to 90% occurring once. Sequencing was performed on PBMCs. The source of these receptors is a man aged 18 to 30 in good health and CMV-seropositive.

V is TRBV4-3 and J is TRBJ2-7; tentatively, D is TRBD1 (6 bases). The CDR3 spans 14 residues. The V gene lost 2 bases and the J gene lost 2 bases, with 10 bases spanning the gap. Looked up from germline, CDR1 is LGHNA and CDR2 is YSLEER. The CDR3 bases are TGCGCCAGCAGCCAATTAACAGGGACCTACGAGCAGTACTTC. Translating gives CASSQLTGTYEQYF.

V gene TRBV6-6 combines with J gene TRBJ2-7; 14 bases align to TRBD2. This CDR3 spans 15 amino acids. Germline V gives CDR1 MNHNY, CDR2 SVGAGI (reference sequence). V was clipped by 5 bases and J by 2 bases; unmatched bases: 2. CDR3 amino acids: CASSPGLAGAYEQYF. The DNA of the CDR3 is TGTGCCAGCAGTCCGGGACTAGCGGGGGCCTACGAGCAGTACTTC.

The rearrangement links TRBV18 to TRBJ2-2; D not resolved. Germline V lookup: CDR1 KGHSH, CDR2 LQKENI. This CDR3 contains 15 residues. Trimming removed 3 bases from V and 2 bases from J, with 10 bases in between. As DNA, the CDR3 is TGTGCCAGCTCACCGGGCCAGAGTAACACCGGGGAGCTGTTTTTT. It specifies CASSPGQSNTGELFF.

The CDR3 region has the DNA TGTGCCAGTAGTATTAGCGGGAGATGGACGTACAATGAGCAGTTCTTC. Its translation is CASSISGRWTYNEQFF. The chain employs TRBV19 and TRBJ2-1; 9 bases align to TRBD2. The J segment lost 4 bases and the V segment lost 3 bases, leaving 7 bases of the junction unmatched. This CDR3 region has 16 residues. Germline V lookup: CDR1 LNHDA, CDR2 SQIVND (reference sequence). Together with reference TRBV19 and TRBJ2-1, the CDR3 gives the full variable domain: DGGITQSPKYLFRKEGQNVTLSCEQNLNHDAMYWYRQDPGQGLRLIYYSQIVNDFQKGDIAEGYSVSREKKESFPLTVTSAQKNPTAFYLCASSISGRWTYNEQFFGPGTRLTVL.

The chain is built from TRBV7-2 and TRBJ2-3; a weak D match, TRBD1 (6 bases). Trimming pared 2 bases from V and 4 bases from J, leaving 7 bases between. This CDR3 spans 13 amino acids. CDR1 and CDR2 from the germline V gene are SGHTA and FQGNSA. In DNA, the CDR3 is TGTGCCAGCAGCTTAACAGGGCCAGATACGCAGTATTTT. It is translated as CASSLTGPDTQYF.

The genes are TRBV13 and TRBJ1-2; unclear D gene. The germline V and J ends were trimmed by 3 bases and 7 bases, with 12 bases remaining between them. Germline CDR1 PRHDT, CDR2 FYEKMQ (reference sequence). The CDR3 runs 13 residues. Here the CDR3 reads CASSFEERSGYTF. Written as DNA, the CDR3 is TGTGCCAGCAGCTTTGAAGAAAGGAGTGGCTACACCTTC.

The chain combines TRBV7-9 with TRBJ2-5, with D unclear. Germline CDR1 is SEHNR and CDR2 is FQNEAQ (reference sequence). This CDR3 is 12 amino acids long. V lost 2 bases and J lost 5, with 6 bases in between. CDR3 sequence: CASSLTLETQYF. In DNA, the CDR3 is TGTGCCAGCAGCTTAACATTGGAGACCCAGTACTTC.

The count of this clone is one. The chain has TRBV7-2 and TRBJ2-2, with 16 bases identical to TRBD2. V was pared by 6 bases and J by 1 base, with 8 bases of the junction left unmatched. In germline, CDR1 is SGHTA, CDR2 FQGNSA. The CDR3 runs to 19 residues. The CDR3 DNA reads TGTGCCAGCAGTTTGCCGGGGACTAGCGGGAGGGGGAACACCGGGGAGCTGTTTTTT. Translated: CASSLPGTSGRGNTGELFF.

This chain uses TRBV4-3 with TRBJ2-3; 10 positions match TRBD2. From germline, CDR1 is LGHNA and CDR2 YSLEER. The CDR3 runs 17 residues. The J segment lost 0 bases and the V segment lost 1 base, leaving 4 bases of the junction unmatched. The CDR3 spells CASSQVTTSGSTDTQYF. The CDR3 bases are TGCGCCAGCAGCCAAGTTACGACTAGCGGGAGCACAGATACGCAGTATTTT.

This sequence joins TRBV9 and TRBJ2-1; 7 bases match TRBD2. V shed 1 base and J 10 bases; nucleotides not matched to a gene: 5. CDR1 and CDR2 from the germline V gene are SGDLS and YYNGEE. This CDR3 is built from 13 residues. CDR3 sequence reads: CASSVRLAREQFF. DNA for the CDR3: TGTGCCAGCAGCGTACGACTAGCTCGGGAGCAGTTCTTC.

The rearrangement uses TRBV7-2 and TRBJ2-5; D is possibly TRBD1 (5 bases). There are 14 residues in the CDR3. CDR1 is SGHTA and CDR2 is FQGNSA in the germline V gene. Trimming removed 2 bases at V and 11 bases at J, with 18 bases between. CDR3 amino acids: CASSLSPEVQGQYF. DNA of the CDR3: TGTGCCAGCAGCTTATCCCCCGAGGTGCAGGGACAGTACTTC.